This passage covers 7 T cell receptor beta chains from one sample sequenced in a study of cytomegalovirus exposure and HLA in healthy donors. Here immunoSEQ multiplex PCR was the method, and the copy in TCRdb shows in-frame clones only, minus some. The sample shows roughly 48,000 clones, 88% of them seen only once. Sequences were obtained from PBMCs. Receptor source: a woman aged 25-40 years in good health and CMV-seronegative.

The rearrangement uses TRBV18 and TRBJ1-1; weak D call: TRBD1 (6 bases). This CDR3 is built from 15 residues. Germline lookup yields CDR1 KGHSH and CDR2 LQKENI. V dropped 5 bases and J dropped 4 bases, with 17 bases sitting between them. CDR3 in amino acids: CASSGGAERSTEAFF. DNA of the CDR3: TGTGCCAGCTCAGGGGGGGCGGAACGGAGCACTGAAGCTTTCTTT. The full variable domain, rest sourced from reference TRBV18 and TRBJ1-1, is NAGVMQNPRHLVRRRGQEARLRCSPMKGHSHVYWYRQLPEEGLKFMVYLQKENIIDESGMPKERFSAEFPKEGPSILRIQQVVRGDSAAYFCASSGGAERSTEAFFGQGTRLTVV.

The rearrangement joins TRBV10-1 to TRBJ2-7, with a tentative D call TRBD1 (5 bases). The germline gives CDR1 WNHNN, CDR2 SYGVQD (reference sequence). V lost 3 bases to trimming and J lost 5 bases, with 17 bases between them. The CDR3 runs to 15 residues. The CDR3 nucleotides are TGCGCCAGCAGTGATATTTGGGGCCGGATCGACGAGCAGTACTTC. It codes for CASSDIWGRIDEQYF.

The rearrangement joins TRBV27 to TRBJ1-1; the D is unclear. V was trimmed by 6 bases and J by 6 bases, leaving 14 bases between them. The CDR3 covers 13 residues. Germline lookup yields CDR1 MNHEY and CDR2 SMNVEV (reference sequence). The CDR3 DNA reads TGTGCCAGCAGCCACACCGCGGTATCTGAAGCTTTCTTT. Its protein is CASSHTAVSEAFF.

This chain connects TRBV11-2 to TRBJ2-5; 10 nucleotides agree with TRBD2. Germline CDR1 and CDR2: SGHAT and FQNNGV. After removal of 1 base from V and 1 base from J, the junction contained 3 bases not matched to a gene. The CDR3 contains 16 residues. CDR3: CASSLGASGSQETQYF. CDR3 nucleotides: TGTGCCAGCAGCTTAGGGGCTAGCGGGAGCCAAGAGACCCAGTACTTC.

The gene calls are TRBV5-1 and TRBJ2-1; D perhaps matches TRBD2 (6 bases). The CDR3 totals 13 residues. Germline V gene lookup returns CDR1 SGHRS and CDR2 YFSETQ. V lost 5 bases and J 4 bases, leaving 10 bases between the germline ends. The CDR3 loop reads CASSSGGYNEQFF. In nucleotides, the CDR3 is TGCGCCAGCAGTTCTGGGGGGTACAATGAGCAGTTCTTC.

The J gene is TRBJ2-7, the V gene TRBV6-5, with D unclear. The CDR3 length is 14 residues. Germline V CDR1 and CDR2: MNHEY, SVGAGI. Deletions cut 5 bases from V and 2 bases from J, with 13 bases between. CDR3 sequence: CASSPKPVAYEQYF. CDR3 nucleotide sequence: TGTGCCAGCAGTCCCAAACCGGTGGCCTACGAGCAGTACTTC.

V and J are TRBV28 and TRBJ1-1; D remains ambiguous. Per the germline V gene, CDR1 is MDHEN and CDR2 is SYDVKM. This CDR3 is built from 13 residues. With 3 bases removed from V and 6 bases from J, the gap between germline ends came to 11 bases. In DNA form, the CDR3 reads TGTGCCAGCAGTTTTTATTTGGGCGCTGAAGCTTTCTTT. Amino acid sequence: CASSFYLGAEAFF.